The TCR beta chain under discussion was sequenced for a study of control samples from healthy donors and cancer patients. This clone was detected a few times. Measured with immunoSEQ multiplex PCR; TCRdb has only the in-frame clones, and not every one. The sample includes 120,000 or so clones, about 92% of them seen just once. The TCR comes from an elderly man with head and neck cancer. The specimen sequenced was PBMCs.

CDR3 sequence reads: CASSSMDREVGTQYF. The CDR3 bases are TGTGCCAGCAGCTCCATGGACAGGGAAGTAGGGACCCAGTACTTC. The rearrangement joins TRBV5-6 to TRBJ2-5; TRBD1 agrees at 8 bases. V shed 3 bases and J 7 bases; nucleotides not matched to a gene: 11. The CDR3 length is 15 residues. Germline CDR1 reads SGHDT; CDR2 reads YYEEEE.